These 14 T cell receptor beta chains were all obtained from the same sample, sequenced in a study of human T cells and chemical hapten exposure. As to time point: patch test 2, 6 weeks after DPC sensitization. The treatment: therapeutic diphenylcyclopropenone sensitization with weekly scalp DPC. From the RACE reads, TCRdb called clonotypes with MiXCR, one entry per CDR3 protein. This sample has over 70,000 distinct CDR3 sequences, with roughly 8.5% found just once. Sequencing was performed on whole blood, taken in connection with sensitization to the hapten diphenylcyclopropenone (DPC). The receptors derive from a woman aged 50 to 60 with alopecia areata. Some clones in this sample may be carry-over from other donors' samples.

CDR3 residues: CASSLGQVNEQYF. The CDR3 nucleotides are TGTGCCAGCAGTTTAGGACAGGTGAACGAGCAGTACTTC. V is TRBV12-3 or TRBV12-4 and J is TRBJ2-7, with D perhaps matching TRBD1 (6 bases). The ends were cut back, 1 base at V and 5 bases at J, with 9 bases in the middle. CDR3 length: 13 amino acids.

This clonotype showed up just a few times. V usage is TRBV29-1 and J usage is TRBJ2-7, with TRBD1 matching over 8 bases. The CDR3 loop spans 13 amino acids. Germline trimming cut 5 bases from V and 2 bases from J; bases unmatched to any gene: 5. The germline V gene encodes CDR1 SQVTM and CDR2 ANQGSEA. For the CDR3, the DNA is TGCAGCGTTAAGGACAGGGATCCCTACGAGCAGTACTTC. It is translated as CSVKDRDPYEQYF.

This clonotype was detected a few times. V and J are TRBV6-6 and TRBJ1-1; 11 bases are shared with TRBD1. The junction had 8 bases not matched to a gene; V was cut back by 3 bases and J by 2 bases. Per germline, CDR1 MNHNY and CDR2 SVGAGI (reference sequence). The CDR3 loop spans 17 amino acids. The CDR3 protein is CASSYPGTGGLNTEAFF. In nucleotides, the CDR3 is TGTGCCAGCAGTTATCCCGGGACAGGGGGTTTAAACACTGAAGCTTTCTTT.

This clonotype has a handful of counts. The rearrangement links TRBV3-1 to TRBJ2-5; no firm D call. Trimming removed 2 bases from V and 4 bases from J, with 8 bases in between. Germline V lookup: CDR1 LGHDT, CDR2 YNNKEL (reference sequence). CDR3 size: 13 residues. CDR3 sequence: CASSQTTGETQYF. Written as DNA, the CDR3 is TGTGCCAGCAGCCAAACCACGGGAGAGACCCAGTACTTC.

This clonotype was seen more than once but under ten times. J is TRBJ1-1 and V is TRBV11-2; D is perhaps TRBD1 (5 bases). V was shortened by 5 bases and J by 11 bases, with 18 bases between the two germline ends. Germline CDR1 is SGHAT and CDR2 is FQNNGV. There are 13 residues in the CDR3. CDR3 in amino acids: CASSLSRELRAFF. In DNA form, the CDR3 reads TGTGCCAGCAGCCTTTCCAGGGAACTGCGGGCTTTCTTT.

In this sample, this clonotype turned up many times. As DNA, the CDR3 is TGTGCCAGCAGCCAAGTCGAGTGGGTTTCACCCCTCCACTTT. It encodes CASSQVEWVSPLHF. This chain joins TRBV3-1 and TRBJ1-6; D unresolved. The CDR3 is 14 amino acids. CDR1 is LGHDT and CDR2 is YNNKEL in the germline V gene (reference sequence). V was pared by 1 base and J by 9 bases, with 10 bases between.

This chain joins TRBV6-6 and TRBJ2-7; D might be TRBD1 or TRBD2, each matching 5 bases. Germline V gives CDR1 MNHNY, CDR2 SVGAGI (reference sequence). The CDR3 loop spans 14 amino acids. Trimming left V 2 bases short and J 5 bases short, with 13 bases between. CDR3 region: CASSYAGAGDEQYF. CDR3 sequence (DNA): TGTGCCAGCAGTTACGCCGGGGCGGGCGACGAGCAGTACTTC.

Comments on this clonotype: Being one base from a much bigger clone, this may be a read error. V is TRBV28 and J is TRBJ1-2, with 7 positions matching TRBD1. The trim removed 10 bases at V and 4 bases at J, leaving 9 bases unmatched. CDR1 is MDHEN, CDR2 SYDVKM, per germline. The CDR3 runs 13 residues. The CDR3 nucleotides read TGTGCCATCAAGACAGGGTGGCGCTATGGCTACACCTTC. It encodes CAIKTGWRYGYTF.

This clonotype was found a few times. The chain recombines TRBV7-2 with TRBJ1-4, with D unresolved. Germline V gene lookup returns CDR1 SGHTA and CDR2 FQGNSA. Trimming cost V 1 base and J 8 bases, with 2 bases left between them. The CDR3 runs to 11 residues. This CDR3 reads CASSLDEKLFF. CDR3 DNA: TGTGCCAGCAGCTTAGACGAAAAACTGTTTTTT.

A word on this clonotype: A read error may be the cause here, since a much bigger clone is one base away. The genes are TRBV5-4 and TRBJ1-5; D unresolved. Trimming left V 3 bases short and J 5 bases short, with 12 bases between. Per the germline V gene, CDR1 is SGHNT and CDR2 is YYREEE (reference sequence). The CDR3 is 14 residues long. The CDR3 bases are TGTGCCAGCAGCTCGGGAAAGGGCGATCAGCCCCAGCATTTT. Amino acid sequence: CASSSGKGDQPQHF.

This clonotype was detected many times. V is TRBV29-1 and J is TRBJ2-3; D is possibly TRBD2 (6 bases). V lost 4 bases, J lost 0 bases, and 14 bases lay in between. In germline, CDR1 is SQVTM, CDR2 ANQGSEA. The CDR3 consists of 15 residues. CDR3 DNA sequence: TGCAGCGTTGCGGAGGGTTCAACTAGCACAGATACGCAGTATTTT. This translates into CSVAEGSTSTDTQYF.

This clonotype came up a few times. The CDR3 region has the DNA TGTGCCAGCAATCGTGGCGGGGCGGAGACCCAGTACTTC. This sequence encodes CASNRGGAETQYF. This sequence joins TRBV11-2 and TRBJ2-5, with D tentatively TRBD2 (6 bases). This CDR3 has 13 residues. Trimming removed 7 bases from V and 5 bases from J, with 14 bases in between. The germline gives CDR1 SGHAT, CDR2 FQNNGV.

V and J are TRBV7-2 and TRBJ2-2; perhaps TRBD2 as D (7 bases). Germline V CDR1 and CDR2: SGHTA, FQGNSA. The V gene lost 2 bases and the J gene lost 0 bases, with 16 bases spanning the gap. The CDR3 is 18 residues long. The DNA of the CDR3 is TGTGCCAGCAGCTTACGGGGGGCAGGGTTCGCGAACACCGGGGAGCTGTTTTTT. Its translation: CASSLRGAGFANTGELFF. Combining the CDR3 with reference TRBV7-2 and TRBJ2-2 gives the whole variable domain GAGVSQSPSNKVTEKGKDVELRCDPISGHTALYWYRQSLGQGLEFLIYFQGNSAPDKSGLPSDRFSAERTGGSVSTLTIQRTQQEDSAVYLCASSLRGAGFANTGELFFGEGSRLTVL.

This chain links TRBV12-5 with TRBJ2-1; D is ambiguous. The germline V gene encodes CDR1 LGHNT and CDR2 FRNRAP. The CDR3 is 11 residues long. V lost 5 bases and J lost 6, with 5 bases in between. In nucleotides, the CDR3 is TGTGCTAGTGGTCCATTCAATGAGCAGTTCTTC. It yields the protein CASGPFNEQFF.